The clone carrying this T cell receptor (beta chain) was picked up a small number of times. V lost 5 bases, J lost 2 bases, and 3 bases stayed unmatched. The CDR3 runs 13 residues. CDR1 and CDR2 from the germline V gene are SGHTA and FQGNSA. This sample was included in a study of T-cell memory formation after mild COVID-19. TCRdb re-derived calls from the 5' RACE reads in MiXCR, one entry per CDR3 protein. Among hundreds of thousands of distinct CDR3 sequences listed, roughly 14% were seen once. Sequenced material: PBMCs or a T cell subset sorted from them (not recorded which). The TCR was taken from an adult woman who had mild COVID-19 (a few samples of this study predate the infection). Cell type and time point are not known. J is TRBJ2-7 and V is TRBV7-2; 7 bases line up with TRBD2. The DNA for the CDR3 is TGTGCCAGCAGCAAGAGCGGGACCTACGAGCAGTACTTC. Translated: CASSKSGTYEQYF.